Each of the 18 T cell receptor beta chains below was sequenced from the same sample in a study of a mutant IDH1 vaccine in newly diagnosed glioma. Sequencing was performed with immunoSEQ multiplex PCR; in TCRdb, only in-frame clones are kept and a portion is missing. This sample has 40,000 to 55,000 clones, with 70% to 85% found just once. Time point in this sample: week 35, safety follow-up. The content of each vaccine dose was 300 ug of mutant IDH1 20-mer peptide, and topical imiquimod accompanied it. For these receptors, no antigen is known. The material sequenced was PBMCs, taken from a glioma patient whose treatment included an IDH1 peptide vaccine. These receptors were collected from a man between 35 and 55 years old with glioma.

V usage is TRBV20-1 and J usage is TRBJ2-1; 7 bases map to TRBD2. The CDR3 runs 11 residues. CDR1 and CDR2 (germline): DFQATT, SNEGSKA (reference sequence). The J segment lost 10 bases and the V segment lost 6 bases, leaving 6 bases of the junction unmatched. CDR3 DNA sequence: TGCAGTGCCTGGGGGGGTTTAGAGCAGTTCTTC. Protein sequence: CSAWGGLEQFF.

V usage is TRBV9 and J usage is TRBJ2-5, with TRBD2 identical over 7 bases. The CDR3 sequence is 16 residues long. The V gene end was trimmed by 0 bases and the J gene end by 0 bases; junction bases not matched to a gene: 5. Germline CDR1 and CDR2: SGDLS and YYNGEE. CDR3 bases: TGTGCCAGCAGCGTAGAGTGGCGGGGGAACCAAGAGACCCAGTACTTC. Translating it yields CASSVEWRGNQETQYF.

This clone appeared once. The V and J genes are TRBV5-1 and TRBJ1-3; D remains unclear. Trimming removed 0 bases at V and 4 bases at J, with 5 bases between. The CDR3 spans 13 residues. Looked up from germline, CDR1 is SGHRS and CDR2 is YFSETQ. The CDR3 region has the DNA TGCGCCAGCAGCTTGGACATCGGAAACACCATATATTTT. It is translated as CASSLDIGNTIYF.

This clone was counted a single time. DNA of the CDR3: TGCAGCGTTTCCGCAGGGGAGACGACAGATACGCAGTATTTT. Protein product: CSVSAGETTDTQYF. This chain connects TRBV29-1 to TRBJ2-3; TRBD1 is a possible D gene (6 bases). V lost 5 bases to trimming and J lost 3 bases, with 15 bases between them. The CDR3 is made up of 14 amino acids. Per the germline V gene, CDR1 is SQVTM and CDR2 is ANQGSEA.

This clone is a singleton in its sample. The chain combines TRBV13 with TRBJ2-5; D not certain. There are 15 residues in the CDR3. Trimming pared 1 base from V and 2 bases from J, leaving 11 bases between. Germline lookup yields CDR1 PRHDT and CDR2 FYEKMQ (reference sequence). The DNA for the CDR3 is TGTGCCAGCAGCTTAGCTTTCGTGGAACAAGAGACCCAGTACTTC. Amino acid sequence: CASSLAFVEQETQYF.

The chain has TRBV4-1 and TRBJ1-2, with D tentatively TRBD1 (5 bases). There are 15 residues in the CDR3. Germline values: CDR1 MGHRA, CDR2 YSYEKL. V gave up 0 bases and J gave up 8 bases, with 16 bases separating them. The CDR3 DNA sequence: TGCGCCAGCAGCCAAGATCAGGGTGGACCGCGGGGCTACACCTTC. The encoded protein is CASSQDQGGPRGYTF.

The CDR3 coding sequence is TGTGCCAGCAGCAGGAAGGTGGATTCACCCCTCCACTTT. This codes for CASSRKVDSPLHF. This chain uses TRBV6-6 with TRBJ1-6; no firm D call. This CDR3 contains 13 residues. In germline, CDR1 is MNHNY, CDR2 SVGAGI (reference sequence). Trimming removed 6 bases from V and 8 bases from J, with 11 bases in between.

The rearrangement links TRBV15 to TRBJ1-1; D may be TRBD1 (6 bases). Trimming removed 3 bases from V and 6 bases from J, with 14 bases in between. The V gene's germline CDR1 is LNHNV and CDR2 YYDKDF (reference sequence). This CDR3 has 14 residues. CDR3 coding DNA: TGTGCCACCAGCAGGCCGGGACAATTCCCTGAAGCTTTCTTT. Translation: CATSRPGQFPEAFF. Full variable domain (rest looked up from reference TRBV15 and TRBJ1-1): DAMVIQNPRYQVTQFGKPVTLSCSQTLNHNVMYWYQQKSSQAPKLLFHYYDKDFNNEADTPDNFQSRRPNTSFCFLDIRSPGLGDTAMYLCATSRPGQFPEAFFGQGTRLTVV.

CDR3 nucleotides: TGCGCCAGCAGCCCCGGGACAGCTAATAGCAATCAGCCCCAGCATTTT. Amino acids: CASSPGTANSNQPQHF. V is TRBV5-1 and J is TRBJ1-5, with 7 nucleotides matching TRBD1. The CDR3 totals 16 residues. Germline-derived CDR1 and CDR2 are SGHRS and YFSETQ. Trimming cost V 4 bases and J 0 bases; bases outside gene matches: 7.

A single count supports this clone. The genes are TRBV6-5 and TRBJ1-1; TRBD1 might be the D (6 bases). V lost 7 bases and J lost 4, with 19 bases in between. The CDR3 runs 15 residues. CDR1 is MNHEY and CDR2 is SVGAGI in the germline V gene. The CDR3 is CASTASPLDSTEAFF. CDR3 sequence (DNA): TGTGCCAGCACTGCGTCCCCACTGGACAGCACTGAAGCTTTCTTT.

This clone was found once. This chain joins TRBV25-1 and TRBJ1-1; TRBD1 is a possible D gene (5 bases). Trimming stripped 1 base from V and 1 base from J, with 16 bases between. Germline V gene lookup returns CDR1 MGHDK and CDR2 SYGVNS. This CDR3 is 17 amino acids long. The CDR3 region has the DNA TGTGCCAGCAGTGAATCTCGGACAAACAGAAAGAACACTGAAGCTTTCTTT. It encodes CASSESRTNRKNTEAFF.

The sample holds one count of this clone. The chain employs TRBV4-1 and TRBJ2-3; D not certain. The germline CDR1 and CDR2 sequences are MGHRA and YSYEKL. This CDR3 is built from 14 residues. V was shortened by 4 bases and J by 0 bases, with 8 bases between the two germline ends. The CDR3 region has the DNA TGCGCCAGCAGCCGTCTCCCTAGCACAGATACGCAGTATTTT. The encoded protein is CASSRLPSTDTQYF.

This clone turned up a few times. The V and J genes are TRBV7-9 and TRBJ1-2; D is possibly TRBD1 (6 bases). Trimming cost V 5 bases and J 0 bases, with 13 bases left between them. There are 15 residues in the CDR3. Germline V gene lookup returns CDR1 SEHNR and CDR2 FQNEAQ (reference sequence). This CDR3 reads CASSGGQLANYGYTF. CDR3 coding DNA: TGTGCCAGCAGCGGCGGACAGCTCGCTAACTATGGCTACACCTTC.

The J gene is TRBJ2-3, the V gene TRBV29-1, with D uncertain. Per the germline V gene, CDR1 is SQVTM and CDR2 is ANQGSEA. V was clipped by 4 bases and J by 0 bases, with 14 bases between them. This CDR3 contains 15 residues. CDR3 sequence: CSVGKQTRSTDTQYF. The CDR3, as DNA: TGCAGCGTTGGAAAGCAGACGAGAAGCACAGATACGCAGTATTTT.

CDR3 bases: TGCGCCAGCAGCTTGTTAGGGGGACCAGAGACCCAGTACTTC. Translated, it gives CASSLLGGPETQYF. The rearrangement uses TRBV5-1 and TRBJ2-5, with D possibly being TRBD1 (6 bases). The germline V gene encodes CDR1 SGHRS and CDR2 YFSETQ. The CDR3 totals 14 residues. V was shortened by 1 base and J by 4 bases, with 11 bases between the two germline ends.

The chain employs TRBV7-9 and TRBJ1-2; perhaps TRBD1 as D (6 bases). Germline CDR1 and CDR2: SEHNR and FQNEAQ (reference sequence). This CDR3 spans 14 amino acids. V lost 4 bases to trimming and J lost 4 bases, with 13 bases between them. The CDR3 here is CASSSLQGSYGYTF. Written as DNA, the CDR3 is TGTGCCAGCAGCTCGCTTCAGGGGTCCTATGGCTACACCTTC. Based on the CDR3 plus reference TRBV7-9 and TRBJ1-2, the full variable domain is DTGVSQNPRHKITKRGQNVTFRCDPISEHNRLYWYRQTLGQGPEFLTYFQNEAQLEKSRLLSDRFSAERPKGSFSTLEIQRTEQGDSAMYLCASSSLQGSYGYTFGSGTRLTVV.

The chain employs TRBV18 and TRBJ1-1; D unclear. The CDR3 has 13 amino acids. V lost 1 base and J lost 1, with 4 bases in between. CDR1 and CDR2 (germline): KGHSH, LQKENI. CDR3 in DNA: TGTGCCAGCTCACCACTGGCGAACACTGAAGCTTTCTTT. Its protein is CASSPLANTEAFF.

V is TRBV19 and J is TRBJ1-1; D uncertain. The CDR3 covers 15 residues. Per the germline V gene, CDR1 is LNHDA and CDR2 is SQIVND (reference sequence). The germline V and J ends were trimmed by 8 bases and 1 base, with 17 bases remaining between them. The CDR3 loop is CASYHSVAGNTEAFF. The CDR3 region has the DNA TGTGCCAGTTACCACTCCGTCGCGGGGAACACTGAAGCTTTCTTT. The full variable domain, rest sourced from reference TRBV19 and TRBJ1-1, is DGGITQSPKYLFRKEGQNVTLSCEQNLNHDAMYWYRQDPGQGLRLIYYSQIVNDFQKGDIAEGYSVSREKKESFPLTVTSAQKNPTAFYLCASYHSVAGNTEAFFGQGTRLTVV.